What follows are 5 T cell receptor beta chains derived from one specimen sequenced in a study of blood T cell repertoires in COVID-19. Here immunoSEQ multiplex PCR was the method, and the copy in TCRdb shows in-frame clones only, minus some. The table includes about 300,000 clones, around 86% detected once. Source material: peripheral blood. Every receptor here comes from a woman between 45 and 65 years old with acute or convalescent COVID-19.

The rearrangement links TRBV5-1 to TRBJ2-7; no reliable D call. The CDR3 runs to 12 residues. From germline, CDR1 is SGHRS and CDR2 YFSETQ. V was cut by 3 bases and J by 4 bases, with 8 bases left in between. In DNA form, the CDR3 reads TGCGCCAGCAGCTCCTCCCTTTACGAGCAGTACTTC. Protein sequence: CASSSSLYEQYF.

V usage is TRBV5-1 and J usage is TRBJ1-1, with D tentatively TRBD1 (6 bases). The germline CDR1 and CDR2 sequences are SGHRS and YFSETQ. Trimming took 0 bases from V and 1 from J, leaving 10 bases between them. The CDR3 has 15 amino acids. CDR3 loop: CASSLGQARNTEAFF. CDR3 sequence (DNA): TGCGCCAGCAGCTTGGGACAGGCCAGGAACACTGAAGCTTTCTTT.

In its sample, this clone was seen a few times. CDR3 sequence: CASSFIQGSSNQPQHF. For the CDR3, the DNA is TGTGCCAGCAGCTTTATACAGGGTAGCAGCAATCAGCCCCAGCATTTT. The chain is built from TRBV7-9 and TRBJ1-5; tentative D call: TRBD1 (6 bases). V lost 3 bases to trimming and J lost 1 base, with 13 bases between them. The CDR3 loop spans 16 amino acids. Germline lookup yields CDR1 SEHNR and CDR2 FQNEAQ (reference sequence).

The chain has TRBV2 and TRBJ1-1; D gene unclear. The CDR3 covers 13 residues. Trimming pared 5 bases from V and 4 bases from J, leaving 11 bases between. The V gene's germline CDR1 is SNHLY and CDR2 FYNNEI. The CDR3 coding sequence is TGTGCCAGCAGTTCTGAGATCGTCACTGAAGCTTTCTTT. The encoded protein is CASSSEIVTEAFF.

This sequence joins TRBV27 and TRBJ1-1; TRBD1 matches at 8 bases. The CDR3 has 12 residues. Trimming cost V 6 bases and J 10 bases; bases outside gene matches: 7. Germline V CDR1 and CDR2: MNHEY, SMNVEV (reference sequence). The CDR3 loop is CASRTGAEVAFF. CDR3 nucleotides: TGTGCCAGCAGGACAGGGGCGGAGGTAGCTTTCTTT.